This TCR beta chain is from a study of cytomegalovirus exposure and HLA in healthy donors. Both 60 Vbeta primers and 13 Jbeta primers went into the PCR. Clones were sequenced by immunoSEQ multiplex PCR, and TCRdb holds only the in-frame ones, with some missing. The sample contains about 210,000 clones, 81% of which appear only once. Note on this clone: Its antigen is undetermined.

The CDR3 totals 13 residues. Trimming removed 4 bases from V and 12 bases from J; junction bases left unmatched: 10. CDR1 and CDR2 (germline): WSHSY, SAAADI. General study points: A later analysis reportedly found fewer N-insertions in an Asian-associated ancestry cluster than the roughly 680-donor mean. Among CMV-associated TCR beta chains, most appeared HLA-restricted in a later analysis.

V and J are TRBV10-2 and TRBJ1-1; TRBD1 aligns across 8 bases. Sequencing was carried out using PBMCs. The receptor's source is a man in his forties in good health and CMV-seropositive. CDR3 amino acids: CASSGIGQGPTFF. CDR3 coding DNA: TGCGCCAGCAGTGGGATCGGACAGGGACCTACTTTCTTT.